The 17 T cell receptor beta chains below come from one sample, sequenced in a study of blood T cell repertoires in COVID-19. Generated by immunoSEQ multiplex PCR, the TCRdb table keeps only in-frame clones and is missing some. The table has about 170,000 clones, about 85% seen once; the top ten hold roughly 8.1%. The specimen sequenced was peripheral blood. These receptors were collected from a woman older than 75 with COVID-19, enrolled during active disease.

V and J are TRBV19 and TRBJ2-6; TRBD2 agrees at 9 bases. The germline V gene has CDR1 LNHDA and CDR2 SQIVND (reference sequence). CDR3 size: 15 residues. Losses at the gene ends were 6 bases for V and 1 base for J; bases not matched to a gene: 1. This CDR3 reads CASSGLASGANVLTF. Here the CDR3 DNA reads TGTGCCAGTAGCGGACTAGCGTCTGGGGCCAACGTCCTGACTTTC.

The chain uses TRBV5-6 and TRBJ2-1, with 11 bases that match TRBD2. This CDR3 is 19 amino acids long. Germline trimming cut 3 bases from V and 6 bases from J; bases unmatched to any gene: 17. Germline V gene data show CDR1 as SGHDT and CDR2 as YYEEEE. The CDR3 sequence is CASSWGLGVSSGRGNEQFF. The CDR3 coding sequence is TGTGCCAGCAGCTGGGGCCTGGGGGTTAGTAGCGGGAGGGGCAATGAGCAGTTCTTC.

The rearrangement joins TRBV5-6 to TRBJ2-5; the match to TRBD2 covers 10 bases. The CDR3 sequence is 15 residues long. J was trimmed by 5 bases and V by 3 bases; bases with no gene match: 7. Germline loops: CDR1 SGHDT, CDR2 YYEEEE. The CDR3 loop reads CASSSMLAGDETQYF. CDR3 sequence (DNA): TGTGCCAGCAGCTCCATGCTAGCGGGAGACGAGACCCAGTACTTC. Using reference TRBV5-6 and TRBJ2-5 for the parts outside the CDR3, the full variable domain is DAGVTQSPTHLIKTRGQQVTLRCSPKSGHDTVSWYQQALGQGPQFIFQYYEEEERQRGNFPDRFSGHQFPNYSSELNVNALLLGDSALYLCASSSMLAGDETQYFGPGTRLLVL.

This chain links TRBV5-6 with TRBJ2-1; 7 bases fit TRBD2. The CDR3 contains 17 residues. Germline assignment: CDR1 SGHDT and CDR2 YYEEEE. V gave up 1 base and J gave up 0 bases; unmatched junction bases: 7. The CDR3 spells CASSLQLAASSYNEQFF. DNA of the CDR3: TGTGCCAGCAGCTTGCAGCTAGCGGCAAGCTCCTACAATGAGCAGTTCTTC.

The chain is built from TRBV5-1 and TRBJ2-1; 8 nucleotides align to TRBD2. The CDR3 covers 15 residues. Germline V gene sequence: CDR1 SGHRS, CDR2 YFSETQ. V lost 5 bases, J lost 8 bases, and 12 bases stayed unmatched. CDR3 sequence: CASRKSGSVDDEQFF. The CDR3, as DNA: TGCGCCAGCAGGAAAAGCGGGAGTGTAGACGATGAGCAGTTCTTC.

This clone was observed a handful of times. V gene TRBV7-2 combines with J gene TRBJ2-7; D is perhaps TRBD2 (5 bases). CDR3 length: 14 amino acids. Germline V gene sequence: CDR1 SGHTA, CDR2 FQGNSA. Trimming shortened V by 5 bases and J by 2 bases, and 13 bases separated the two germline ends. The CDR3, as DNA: TGTGCCAGCAGCCCCCAGAGCGGACCCTACGAGCAGTACTTC. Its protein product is CASSPQSGPYEQYF.

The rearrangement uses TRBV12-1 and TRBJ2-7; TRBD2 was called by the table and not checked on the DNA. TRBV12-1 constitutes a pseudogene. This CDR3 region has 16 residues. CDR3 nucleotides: TGTGCCAGCAGCTGTCCTAGCGGGGGGGCCTCGGACGAGCAGTACTTC. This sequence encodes CASSCPSGGASDEQYF.

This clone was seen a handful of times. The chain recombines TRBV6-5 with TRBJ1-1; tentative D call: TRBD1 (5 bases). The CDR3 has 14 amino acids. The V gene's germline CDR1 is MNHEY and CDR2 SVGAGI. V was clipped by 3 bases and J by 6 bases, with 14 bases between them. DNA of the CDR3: TGTGCCAGCAGTTATAACAGGCTAGTTTCTGAAGCTTTCTTT. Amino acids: CASSYNRLVSEAFF.

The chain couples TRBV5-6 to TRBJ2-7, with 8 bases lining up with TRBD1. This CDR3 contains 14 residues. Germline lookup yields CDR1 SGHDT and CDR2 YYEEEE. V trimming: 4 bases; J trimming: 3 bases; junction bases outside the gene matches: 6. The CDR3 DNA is TGTGCCAGCAGCCGCTACGGACAGGGCTACGAGCAGTACTTC. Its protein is CASSRYGQGYEQYF.

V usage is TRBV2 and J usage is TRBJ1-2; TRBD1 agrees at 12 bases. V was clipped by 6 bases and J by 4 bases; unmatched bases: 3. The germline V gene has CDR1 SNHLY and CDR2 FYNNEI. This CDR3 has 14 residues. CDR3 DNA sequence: TGTGCCAGCAGCGGGACAGGGGGCATCTATGGCTACACCTTC. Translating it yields CASSGTGGIYGYTF.

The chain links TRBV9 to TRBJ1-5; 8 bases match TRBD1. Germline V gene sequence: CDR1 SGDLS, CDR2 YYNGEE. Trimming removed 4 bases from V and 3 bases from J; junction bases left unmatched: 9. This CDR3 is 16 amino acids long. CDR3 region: CASSPGQGGDNQPQHF. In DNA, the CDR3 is TGTGCCAGCAGCCCAGGACAGGGAGGAGACAATCAGCCCCAGCATTTT.

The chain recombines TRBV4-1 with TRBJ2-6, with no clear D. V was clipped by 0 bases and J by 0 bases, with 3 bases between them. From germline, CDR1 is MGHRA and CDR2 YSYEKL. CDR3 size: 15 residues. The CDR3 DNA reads TGCGCCAGCAGCCAAGAAGCCTCTGGGGCCAACGTCCTGACTTTC. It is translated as CASSQEASGANVLTF.

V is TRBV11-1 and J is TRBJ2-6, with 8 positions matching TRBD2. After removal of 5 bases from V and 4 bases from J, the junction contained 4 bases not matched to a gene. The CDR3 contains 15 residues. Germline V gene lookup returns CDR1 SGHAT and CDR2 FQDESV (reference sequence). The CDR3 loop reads CASSQSGGGANVLTF. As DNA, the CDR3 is TGTGCCAGCAGCCAGAGCGGGGGCGGGGCCAACGTCCTGACTTTC.

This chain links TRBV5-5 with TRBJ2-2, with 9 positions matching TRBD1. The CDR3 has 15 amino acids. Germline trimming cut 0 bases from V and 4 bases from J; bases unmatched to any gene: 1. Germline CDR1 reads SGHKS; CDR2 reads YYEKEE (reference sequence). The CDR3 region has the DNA TGTGCCAGCAGCTTGGGGACAGGGGTCACCGGGGAGCTGTTTTTT. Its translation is CASSLGTGVTGELFF.

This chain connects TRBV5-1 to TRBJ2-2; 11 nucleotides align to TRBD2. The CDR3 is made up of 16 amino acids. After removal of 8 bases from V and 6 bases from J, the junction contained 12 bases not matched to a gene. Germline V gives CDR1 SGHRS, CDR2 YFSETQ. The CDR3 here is CASKLLAGASSGELFF. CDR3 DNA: TGCGCCAGTAAGCTACTAGCGGGAGCAAGCTCCGGGGAGCTGTTTTTT.

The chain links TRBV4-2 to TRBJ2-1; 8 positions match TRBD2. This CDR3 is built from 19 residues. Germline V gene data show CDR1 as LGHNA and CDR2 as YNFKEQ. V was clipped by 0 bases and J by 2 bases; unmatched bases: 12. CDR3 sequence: CASSQDGSSGFPTYNEQFF. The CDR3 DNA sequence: TGTGCCAGCAGCCAAGATGGGTCTAGCGGGTTCCCCACCTACAATGAGCAGTTCTTC.

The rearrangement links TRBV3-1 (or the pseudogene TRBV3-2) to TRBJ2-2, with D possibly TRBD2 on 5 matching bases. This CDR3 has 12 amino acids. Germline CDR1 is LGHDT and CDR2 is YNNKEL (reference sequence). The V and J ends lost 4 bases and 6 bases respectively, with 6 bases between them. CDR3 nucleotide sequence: TGTGCCAGCAGCCCCGGGGCCGGGGAGCTGTTTTTT. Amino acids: CASSPGAGELFF.